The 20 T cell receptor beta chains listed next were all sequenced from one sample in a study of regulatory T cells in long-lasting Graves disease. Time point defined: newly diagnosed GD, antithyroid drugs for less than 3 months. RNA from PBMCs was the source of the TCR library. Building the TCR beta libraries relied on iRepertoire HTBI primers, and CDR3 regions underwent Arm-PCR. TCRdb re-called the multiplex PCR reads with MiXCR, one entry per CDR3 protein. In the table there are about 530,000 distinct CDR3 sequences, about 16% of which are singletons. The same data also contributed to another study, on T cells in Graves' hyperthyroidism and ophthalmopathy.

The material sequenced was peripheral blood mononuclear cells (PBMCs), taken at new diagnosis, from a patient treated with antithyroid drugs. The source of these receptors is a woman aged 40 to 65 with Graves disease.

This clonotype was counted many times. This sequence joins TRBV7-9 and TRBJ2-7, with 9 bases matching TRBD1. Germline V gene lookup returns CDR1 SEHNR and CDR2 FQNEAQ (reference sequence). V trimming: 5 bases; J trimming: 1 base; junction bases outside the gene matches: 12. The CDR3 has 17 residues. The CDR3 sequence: CASSTTWGQGSSYEQYF. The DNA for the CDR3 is TGTGCCAGCAGCACGACTTGGGGACAGGGATCTTCCTACGAGCAGTACTTC.

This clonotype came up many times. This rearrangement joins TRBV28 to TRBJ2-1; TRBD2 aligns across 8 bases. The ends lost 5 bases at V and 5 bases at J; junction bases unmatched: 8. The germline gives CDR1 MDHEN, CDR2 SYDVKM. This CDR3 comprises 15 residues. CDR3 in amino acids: CASSPGGVGNNEQFF. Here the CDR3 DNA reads TGTGCCAGCAGTCCCGGGGGGGTTGGGAACAATGAGCAGTTCTTC.

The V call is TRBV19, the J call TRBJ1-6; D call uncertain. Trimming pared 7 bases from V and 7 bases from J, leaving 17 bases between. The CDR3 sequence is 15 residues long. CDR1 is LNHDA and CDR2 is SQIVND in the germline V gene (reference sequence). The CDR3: CASKESGVKNSPLHF. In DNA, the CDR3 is TGTGCCAGTAAGGAGAGCGGAGTAAAAAATTCACCCCTCCACTTT.

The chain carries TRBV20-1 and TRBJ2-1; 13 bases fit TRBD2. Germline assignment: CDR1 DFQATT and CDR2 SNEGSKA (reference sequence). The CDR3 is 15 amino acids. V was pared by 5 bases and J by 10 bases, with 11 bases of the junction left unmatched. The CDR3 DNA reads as TGCAGTGCTGTACCCGGGACTAGCGGGGCATGGGAGCAGTTCTTC. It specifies CSAVPGTSGAWEQFF.

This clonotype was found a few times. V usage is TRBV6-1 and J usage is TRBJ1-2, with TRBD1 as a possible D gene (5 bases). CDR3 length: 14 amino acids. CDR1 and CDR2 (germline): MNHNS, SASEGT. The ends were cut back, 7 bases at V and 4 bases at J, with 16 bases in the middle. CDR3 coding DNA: TGTGCCAGCATCCCACGGGGTAGGGGCTATGGCTACACCTTC. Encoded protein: CASIPRGRGYGYTF.

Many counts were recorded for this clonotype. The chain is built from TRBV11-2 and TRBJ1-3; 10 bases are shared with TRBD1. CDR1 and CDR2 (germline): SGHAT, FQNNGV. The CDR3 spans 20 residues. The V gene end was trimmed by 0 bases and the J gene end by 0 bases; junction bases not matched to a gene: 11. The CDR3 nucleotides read TGTGCCAGCAGCTTAGATGGGGGACAGGGGTTCTGGGACTCTGGAAACACCATATATTTT. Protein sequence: CASSLDGGQGFWDSGNTIYF. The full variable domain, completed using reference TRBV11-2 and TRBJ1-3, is EAGVAQSPRYKIIEKRQSVAFWCNPISGHATLYWYQQILGQGPKLLIQFQNNGVVDDSQLPKDRFSAERLKGVDSTLKIQPAKLEDSAVYLCASSLDGGQGFWDSGNTIYFGEGSWLTVV.

CDR3: CASSYSTPHEQYF. The CDR3 DNA reads as TGTGCCAGCAGTTACTCGACCCCCCACGAGCAGTACTTC. The chain combines TRBV6-5 with TRBJ2-7, with D unclear. The CDR3 runs to 13 residues. The V and J ends lost 0 bases and 5 bases respectively, with 8 bases between them. In germline, CDR1 is MNHEY, CDR2 SVGAGI.

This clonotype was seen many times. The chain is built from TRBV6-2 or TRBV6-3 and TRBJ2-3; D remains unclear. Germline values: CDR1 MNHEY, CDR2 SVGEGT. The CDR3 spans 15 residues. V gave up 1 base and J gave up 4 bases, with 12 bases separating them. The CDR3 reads CASSYLDAFSDTQYF. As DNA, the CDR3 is TGTGCCAGCAGTTACTTGGATGCTTTTTCAGATACGCAGTATTTT.

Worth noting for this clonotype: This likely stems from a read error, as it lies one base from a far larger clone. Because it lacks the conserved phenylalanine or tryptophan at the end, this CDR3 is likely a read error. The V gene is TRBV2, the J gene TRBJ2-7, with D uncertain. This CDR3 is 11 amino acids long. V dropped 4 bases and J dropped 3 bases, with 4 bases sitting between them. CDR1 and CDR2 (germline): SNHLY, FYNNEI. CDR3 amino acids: CASSALYEQYS. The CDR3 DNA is TGTGCCAGCAGTGCCCTCTACGAGCAGTACTCC.

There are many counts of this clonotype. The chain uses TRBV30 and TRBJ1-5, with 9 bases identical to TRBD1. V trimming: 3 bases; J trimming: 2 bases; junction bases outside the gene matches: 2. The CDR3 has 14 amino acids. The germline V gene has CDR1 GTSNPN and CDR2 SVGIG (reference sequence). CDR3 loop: CAWRGQGGNQPQHF. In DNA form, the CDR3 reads TGTGCCTGGAGGGGACAGGGCGGCAATCAGCCCCAGCATTTT.

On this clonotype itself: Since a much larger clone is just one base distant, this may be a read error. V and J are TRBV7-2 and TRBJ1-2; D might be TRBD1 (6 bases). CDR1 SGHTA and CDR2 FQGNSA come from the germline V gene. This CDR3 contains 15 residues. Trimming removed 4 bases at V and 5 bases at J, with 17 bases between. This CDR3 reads CASSSAVGRGYGYTF. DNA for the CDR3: TGTGCCAGCAGCTCCGCAGTGGGTAGGGGGTATGGCTACACCTTC. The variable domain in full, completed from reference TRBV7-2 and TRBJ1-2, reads GAGVSQSPSNKVTEKGKDVELRCDPISGHTALYWYRQSLGQGLEFLIYFQGNSAPDKSGLPSDRFSAERTGGSVSTLTIQRTQQEDSAVYLCASSSAVGRGYGYTFGSGTRLTVV.

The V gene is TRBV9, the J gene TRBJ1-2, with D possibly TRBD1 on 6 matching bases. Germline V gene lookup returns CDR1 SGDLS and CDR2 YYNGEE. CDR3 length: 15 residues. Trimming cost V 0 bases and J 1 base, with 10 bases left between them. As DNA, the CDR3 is TGTGCCAGCAGCGTAGCACAGGGAGTTAACTATGGCTACACCTTC. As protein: CASSVAQGVNYGYTF.

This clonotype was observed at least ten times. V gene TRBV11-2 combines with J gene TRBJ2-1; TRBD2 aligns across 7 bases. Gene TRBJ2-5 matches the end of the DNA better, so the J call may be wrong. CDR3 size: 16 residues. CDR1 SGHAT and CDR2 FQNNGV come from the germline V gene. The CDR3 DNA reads TGTGCCAGCAGCTTAGGGGAGGGAGGCCCCTGGGAGACCCAGTACTTC. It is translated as CASSLGEGGPWETQYF.

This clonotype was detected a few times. The CDR3 loop is CASSLGVKLNTEAFF. The CDR3 DNA is TGTGCCAGCAGCTTGGGTGTCAAATTGAACACTGAAGCTTTCTTT. This chain connects TRBV5-8 to TRBJ1-1; D unclear. Germline V gene sequence: CDR1 SGHTS, CDR2 YDEGEE. This CDR3 comprises 15 residues. The V end was cut by 0 bases, the J end by 0 bases, with 9 bases between.

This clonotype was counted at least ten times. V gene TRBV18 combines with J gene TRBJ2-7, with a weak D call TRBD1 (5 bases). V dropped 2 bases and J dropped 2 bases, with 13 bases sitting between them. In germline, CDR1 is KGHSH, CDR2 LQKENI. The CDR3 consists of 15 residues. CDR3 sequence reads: CASSPSVGVTYEQYF. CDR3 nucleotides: TGTGCCAGCTCACCATCTGTAGGGGTCACCTACGAGCAGTACTTC.

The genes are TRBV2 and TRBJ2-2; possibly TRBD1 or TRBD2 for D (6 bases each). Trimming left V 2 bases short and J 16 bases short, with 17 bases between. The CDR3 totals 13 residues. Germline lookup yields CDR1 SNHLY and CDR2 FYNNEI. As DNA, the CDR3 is TGTGCCAGCAGTGAAACCGGAGCCGGGGGCAGGTTTTTT. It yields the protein CASSETGAGGRFF. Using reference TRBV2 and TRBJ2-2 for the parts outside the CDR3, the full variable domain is EPEVTQTPSHQVTQMGQEVILRCVPISNHLYFYWYRQILGQKVEFLVSFYNNEISEKSEIFDDQFSVERPDGSNFTLKIRSTKLEDSAMYFCASSETGAGGRFFGEGSRLTVL.

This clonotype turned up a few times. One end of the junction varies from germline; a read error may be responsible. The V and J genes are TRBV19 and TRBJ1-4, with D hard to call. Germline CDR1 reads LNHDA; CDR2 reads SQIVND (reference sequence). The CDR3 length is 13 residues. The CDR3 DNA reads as TGTGCCAGTACCCTACGGGCGAAGACGGACCAAAACTTT. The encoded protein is CASTLRAKTDQNF.

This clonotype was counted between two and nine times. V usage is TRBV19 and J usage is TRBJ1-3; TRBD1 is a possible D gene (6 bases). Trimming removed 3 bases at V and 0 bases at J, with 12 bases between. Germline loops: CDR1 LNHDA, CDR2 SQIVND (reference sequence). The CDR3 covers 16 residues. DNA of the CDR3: TGTGCCAGTAGTATGGGGGCTCCGTTCTCTGGAAACACCATATATTTT. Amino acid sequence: CASSMGAPFSGNTIYF.

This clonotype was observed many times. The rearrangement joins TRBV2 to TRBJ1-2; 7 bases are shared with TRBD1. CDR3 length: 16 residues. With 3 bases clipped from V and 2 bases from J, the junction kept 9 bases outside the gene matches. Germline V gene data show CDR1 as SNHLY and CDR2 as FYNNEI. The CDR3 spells CASSETGTGINYGYTF. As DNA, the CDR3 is TGTGCCAGCAGTGAGACAGGGACGGGGATAAACTATGGCTACACCTTC.

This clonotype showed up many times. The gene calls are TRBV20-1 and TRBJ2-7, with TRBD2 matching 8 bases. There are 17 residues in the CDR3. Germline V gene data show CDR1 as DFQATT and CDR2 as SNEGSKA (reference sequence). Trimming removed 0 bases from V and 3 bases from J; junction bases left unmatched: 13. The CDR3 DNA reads TGCAGTGCTAGAGACCATATCCTCGGGACTAGTAACTACGAGCAGTACTTC. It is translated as CSARDHILGTSNYEQYF.